Each of the 25 T cell receptor beta chains below was sequenced from the same sample in a study of CD8 T cells in ankylosing spondylitis. A single record per CDR3 protein comes from TCRdb applying MiXCR to the 5' RACE reads. In the table there are under 120,000 distinct CDR3 sequences, 24% of which are singletons. Sequenced: synovial fluid, either unsorted or a sorted T cell fraction (not recorded which). These receptors were collected from a male donor with ankylosing spondylitis.

This clonotype was counted only a few times. The CDR3, as DNA: TGTGCCAGCAGCTCGGCGGGGGTTCCCTCCTACAATGAGCAGTTCTTC. This translates into CASSSAGVPSYNEQFF. V is TRBV7-9 and J is TRBJ2-1; 7 bases agree with TRBD2. The V and J ends lost 4 bases and 0 bases, in that order; junction bases with no gene match: 6. The CDR3 runs 16 residues. Germline CDR1 SEHNR, CDR2 FQNEAQ (reference sequence).

A few counts support this clonotype. J is TRBJ2-3 and V is TRBV12-3 or TRBV12-4; maybe TRBD1 (5 bases). V was cut by 6 bases and J by 1 base, with 11 bases left in between. This CDR3 region has 14 residues. CDR3 in amino acids: CASRGRTRTDTQYF. As DNA, the CDR3 is TGTGCCAGCAGGGGTCGGACACGCACAGATACGCAGTATTTT.

A few counts support this clonotype. This chain connects TRBV7-9 to TRBJ2-5; 10 bases are a match to TRBD2. The germline CDR1 and CDR2 sequences are SEHNR and FQNEAQ (reference sequence). V dropped 1 base and J dropped 14; count of bases not matched to a gene: 10. The CDR3 covers 14 residues. The CDR3 DNA is TGTGCCAGCAGCTTAGGGTCTAGCGGGAGCCATCTCTACTTC. Encoded protein: CASSLGSSGSHLYF. The variable domain in full, with the rest retrieved from reference TRBV7-9 and TRBJ2-5, is DTGVSQNPRHKITKRGQNVTFRCDPISEHNRLYWYRQTLGQGPEFLTYFQNEAQLEKSRLLSDRFSAERPKGSFSTLEIQRTEQGDSAMYLCASSLGSSGSHLYFGPGTRLLVL.

This chain uses TRBV20-1 with TRBJ2-7; 13 bases map to TRBD2. V dropped 6 bases and J dropped 5; count of bases not matched to a gene: 7. The CDR3 is 14 residues long. The germline V gene has CDR1 DFQATT and CDR2 SNEGSKA (reference sequence). Here the CDR3 reads CSARGTSGKNEQYF. The CDR3 bases are TGCAGTGCCCGCGGGACTAGCGGGAAAAACGAGCAGTACTTC.

This clonotype was found a few times. V is TRBV2 and J is TRBJ2-3; 10 positions agree with TRBD2. Germline V gives CDR1 SNHLY, CDR2 FYNNEI. V gave up 5 bases and J gave up 2 bases; unmatched junction bases: 7. The CDR3 covers 16 residues. CDR3 in DNA: TGTGCCAGCAGTATACCAGGGACTAGCGACACAGATACGCAGTATTTT. This codes for CASSIPGTSDTDTQYF.

This clonotype showed up many times. This chain links TRBV6-5 with TRBJ2-2; D is possibly TRBD1 (6 bases). V was pared by 0 bases and J by 6 bases, with 14 bases between. The V gene's germline CDR1 is MNHEY and CDR2 SVGAGI. The CDR3 runs 16 residues. DNA for the CDR3: TGTGCCAGCAGTTACTCGATGGCAGGGGTCGCCGGGGAGCTGTTTTTT. It is translated as CASSYSMAGVAGELFF.

This clonotype has more than one count but fewer than ten. The genes are TRBV12-3 or TRBV12-4 and TRBJ2-3; 8 nucleotides match TRBD1. V lost 3 bases and J lost 7; bases outside the gene matches: 12. This CDR3 spans 16 amino acids. CDR3 sequence: CASSLARGPHIHTQYF. CDR3 nucleotides: TGTGCCAGCAGTTTGGCCAGGGGGCCCCACATACATACGCAGTATTTT.

The chain joins TRBV20-1 to TRBJ2-2, with a tentative D call TRBD2 (6 bases). Germline V lookup: CDR1 DFQATT, CDR2 SNEGSKA (reference sequence). V gave up 6 bases and J gave up 3 bases, with 20 bases separating them. This CDR3 comprises 16 residues. CDR3 sequence reads: CSAKGGARYYTGELFF. The CDR3 coding sequence is TGCAGTGCCAAGGGCGGGGCCCGATACTACACCGGGGAGCTGTTTTTT.

This chain uses TRBV5-1 with TRBJ2-2, with 10 nucleotides matching TRBD2. The V and J ends lost 3 bases and 4 bases, in that order; junction bases with no gene match: 6. This CDR3 has 16 residues. CDR1 and CDR2 (germline): SGHRS, YFSETQ. The CDR3 bases are TGCGCCAGCAGCTCCGCAGCGGGAGGGATCACCGGGGAGCTGTTTTTT. Translation gives CASSSAAGGITGELFF. Full variable domain (remainder filled in from reference TRBV5-1 and TRBJ2-2): KAGVTQTPRYLIKTRGQQVTLSCSPISGHRSVSWYQQTPGQGLQFLFEYFSETQRNKGNFPGRFSGRQFSNSRSEMNVSTLELGDSALYLCASSSAAGGITGELFFGEGSRLTVL.

This clonotype was counted a few times. The rearrangement joins TRBV20-1 to TRBJ2-3; D unclear. The CDR3 sequence is 15 residues long. Germline CDR1 reads DFQATT; CDR2 reads SNEGSKA (reference sequence). V was cut by 2 bases and J by 6 bases, with 18 bases left in between. In nucleotides, the CDR3 is TGCAGTGCTAGACCTTTGGGCCTAGGGTCTGATACGCAGTATTTT. Translation gives CSARPLGLGSDTQYF.

This clonotype was observed many times. The J gene is TRBJ2-5, the V gene TRBV29-1, with 7 bases that match TRBD2. The J segment lost 4 bases and the V segment lost 3 bases, leaving 11 bases of the junction unmatched. Looked up from germline, CDR1 is SQVTM and CDR2 is ANQGSEA. This CDR3 is 15 amino acids long. Written as DNA, the CDR3 is TGCAGCGTTGAGTTCAGCGGGGTCTTGGGAGAGACCCAGTACTTC. Its translation: CSVEFSGVLGETQYF.

This clonotype has a handful of counts. This chain uses TRBV5-1 with TRBJ1-1; tentatively, D is TRBD1 (5 bases). The CDR3 sequence is 13 residues long. V was pared by 4 bases and J by 2 bases, with 9 bases between. Germline V gene data show CDR1 as SGHRS and CDR2 as YFSETQ. This chain's CDR3 is CASSPGANTEAFF. In nucleotides, the CDR3 is TGCGCCAGCAGCCCCGGGGCCAACACTGAAGCTTTCTTT.

The rearrangement links TRBV13 to TRBJ2-6; 8 nucleotides agree with TRBD1. Germline V gene data show CDR1 as PRHDT and CDR2 as FYEKMQ (reference sequence). J was trimmed by 2 bases and V by 5 bases; bases with no gene match: 2. CDR3 length: 15 amino acids. The CDR3 bases are TGTGCCAGCAGCCAGGACAGGGCTGGGGCCAACGTCCTGACTTTC. Protein product: CASSQDRAGANVLTF.

This clonotype has a handful of counts. This sequence joins TRBV9 and TRBJ1-1; no clear D gene. Germline CDR1 is SGDLS and CDR2 is YYNGEE. V lost 4 bases, J lost 4 bases, and 8 bases lay in between. This CDR3 has 12 residues. The CDR3 bases are TGTGCCAGCAGCAGGGTCGGCACTGAAGCTTTCTTT. Translated, it gives CASSRVGTEAFF.

The J gene is TRBJ1-3, the V gene TRBV7-8, with unresolved D. This CDR3 has 14 amino acids. Germline CDR1 SGHVS, CDR2 FQNEAQ. V was trimmed by 1 base and J by 6 bases, leaving 10 bases between them. This chain's CDR3 is CASSLGTYQNTIYF. The CDR3 bases are TGTGCCAGCAGCTTAGGAACATACCAAAACACCATATATTTT.

This clonotype was seen more than once but under ten times. The chain uses TRBV28 and TRBJ2-1; D is perhaps TRBD1 or TRBD2 (5 bases each). CDR1 is MDHEN and CDR2 is SYDVKM in the germline V gene. The CDR3 contains 14 residues. V shed 10 bases and J shed 15 bases, with 28 bases lying between them. CDR3 nucleotides: TGTGCCACCACTCTCTCCGGGACCAAAACCATCCGGTTCTTC. Translated: CATTLSGTKTIRFF. Using reference TRBV28 and TRBJ2-1 for the parts outside the CDR3, the full variable domain is DVKVTQSSRYLVKRTGEKVFLECVQDMDHENMFWYRQDPGLGLRLIYFSYDVKMKEKGDIPEGYSVSREKKERFSLILESASTNQTSMYLCATTLSGTKTIRFFGPGTRLTVL.

This clonotype was picked up a small number of times. The CDR3 DNA sequence: TGTGCCAGCAGTGACCCCAGGACCGAAACTCTGGGGGCTTTCTTT. The encoded protein is CASSDPRTETLGAFF. V gene TRBV25-1 combines with J gene TRBJ1-1; D not resolved. The CDR3 contains 15 residues. V dropped 3 bases and J dropped 11 bases, with 22 bases sitting between them. The germline V gene has CDR1 MGHDK and CDR2 SYGVNS. The variable domain in full, with the rest retrieved from reference TRBV25-1 and TRBJ1-1, is EADIYQTPRYLVIGTGKKITLECSQTMGHDKMYWYQQDPGMELHLIHYSYGVNSTEKGDLSSESTVSRIRTEHFPLTLESARPSHTSQYLCASSDPRTETLGAFFGQGTRLTVV.

This clonotype was recorded many times. The chain uses TRBV9 and TRBJ1-6; D is unclear. The CDR3 runs 15 residues. Trimming took off 2 bases at V and 5 bases at J, with 11 bases between the two ends. The germline V gene encodes CDR1 SGDLS and CDR2 YYNGEE. The CDR3 region is CASSVGISDNSPLHF. CDR3 coding DNA: TGTGCCAGCAGCGTTGGAATTAGCGATAATTCACCCCTCCACTTT. Combining the CDR3 with reference TRBV9 and TRBJ1-6 gives the whole variable domain DSGVTQTPKHLITATGQRVTLRCSPRSGDLSVYWYQQSLDQGLQFLIQYYNGEERAKGNILERFSAQQFPDLHSELNLSSLELGDSALYFCASSVGISDNSPLHFGNGTRLTVT.

The sample holds many counts of this clonotype. This chain joins TRBV19 and TRBJ1-1; a possible D gene is TRBD1 (5 bases). The CDR3 spans 15 residues. Trimming shortened V by 7 bases and J by 0 bases, and 15 bases separated the two germline ends. Per the germline V gene, CDR1 is LNHDA and CDR2 is SQIVND (reference sequence). The CDR3 DNA is TGTGCCAGTAACCCAGGGAGGAGTATGAACACTGAAGCTTTCTTT. This translates into CASNPGRSMNTEAFF.

The gene calls are TRBV6-1 and TRBJ1-1; 7 bases are a match to TRBD1. The V gene end was trimmed by 6 bases and the J gene end by 5 bases; junction bases not matched to a gene: 6. The germline CDR1 and CDR2 sequences are MNHNS and SASEGT. This CDR3 has 13 amino acids. CDR3 sequence: CASSRGTATEAFF. CDR3 nucleotide sequence: TGTGCCAGCAGCAGGGGGACAGCTACTGAAGCTTTCTTT.

By share, this clonotype ranks as medium-sized. The gene calls are TRBV20-1 and TRBJ1-1, with D unresolved. Germline CDR1 and CDR2: DFQATT and SNEGSKA (reference sequence). Between the trimmed V and J ends, which lost 2 bases and 1 base, there was a span of 8 bases. This CDR3 is built from 13 residues. The CDR3 loop is CSARNPPNTEAFF. For the CDR3, the DNA is TGCAGTGCTAGAAATCCGCCGAACACTGAAGCTTTCTTT.

This sequence joins TRBV20-1 and TRBJ2-3, with TRBD1 matching over 8 bases. CDR3 length: 15 residues. Germline CDR1 is DFQATT and CDR2 is SNEGSKA (reference sequence). Trimming took 1 base from V and 2 from J; bases not matched to a gene: 5. CDR3 sequence: CSARGGDRFTDTQYF. DNA for the CDR3: TGCAGTGCTAGAGGCGGGGACAGGTTCACAGATACGCAGTATTTT.

The chain uses TRBV5-1 and TRBJ2-2, with 7 bases aligning to TRBD1. After removal of 3 bases from V and 5 bases from J, the junction contained 7 bases not matched to a gene. The CDR3 is 15 amino acids. Germline-derived CDR1 and CDR2 are SGHRS and YFSETQ. The CDR3 protein is CASSWTGTGTGELFF. In DNA form, the CDR3 reads TGCGCCAGCAGCTGGACAGGCACGGGGACCGGGGAGCTGTTTTTT.

V usage is TRBV29-1 and J usage is TRBJ2-1; a weak D match, TRBD1 (5 bases). Germline V gene sequence: CDR1 SQVTM, CDR2 ANQGSEA. V lost 6 bases to trimming and J lost 0 bases, with 12 bases between them. There are 14 residues in the CDR3. CDR3 DNA: TGCAGCGTAACCAGGGTTAGCTCCTACAATGAGCAGTTCTTC. Protein: CSVTRVSSYNEQFF.

This clonotype came up a few times. The V call is TRBV7-2, the J call TRBJ2-2; TRBD1 is a possible D gene (5 bases). In germline, CDR1 is SGHTA, CDR2 FQGNSA. The germline V and J ends were trimmed by 5 bases and 4 bases, with 14 bases remaining between them. CDR3 length: 15 amino acids. CDR3 amino acids: CASSPRGAFTGELFF. Here the CDR3 DNA reads TGTGCCAGCAGCCCTCGTGGGGCATTCACCGGGGAGCTGTTTTTT.